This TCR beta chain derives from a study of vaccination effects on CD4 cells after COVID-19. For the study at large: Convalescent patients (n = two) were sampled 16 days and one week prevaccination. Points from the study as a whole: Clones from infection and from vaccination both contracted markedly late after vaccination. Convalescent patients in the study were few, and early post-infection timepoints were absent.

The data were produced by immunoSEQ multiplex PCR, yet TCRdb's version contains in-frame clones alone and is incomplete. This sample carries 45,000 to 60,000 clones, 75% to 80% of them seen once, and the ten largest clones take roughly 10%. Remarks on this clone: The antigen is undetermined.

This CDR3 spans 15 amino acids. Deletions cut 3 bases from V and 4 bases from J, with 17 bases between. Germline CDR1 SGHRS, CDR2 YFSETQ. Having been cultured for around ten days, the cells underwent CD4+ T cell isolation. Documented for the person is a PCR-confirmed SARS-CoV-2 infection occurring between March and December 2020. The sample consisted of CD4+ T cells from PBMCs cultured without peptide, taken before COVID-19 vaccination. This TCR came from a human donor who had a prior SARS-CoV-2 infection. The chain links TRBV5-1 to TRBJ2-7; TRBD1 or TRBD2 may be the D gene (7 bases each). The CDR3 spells CASSYRNRGGYEQYF. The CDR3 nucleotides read TGCGCCAGCAGCTACCGTAACAGGGGAGGGTACGAGCAGTACTTC.